These 28 T cell receptor beta chains were sequenced from one sample in a study of blood T cells in healthy people across ages. With a J-beta primer mix and a sample-barcoded 5' primer, a second PCR ran about 6 to 11 cycles. MiXCR, applied by TCRdb to the 5' RACE reads, yields one record per CDR3 protein. The sample yields around 990,000 distinct CDR3 sequences, 30% to 40% seen once. Sequencing was performed on blood. The receptors stem from a man younger than 35 in good health.

This clonotype was observed a single time. Compared with germline, one end of the junction differs, possibly owing to a read error. The V and J genes are TRBV10-3 and TRBJ1-6; 11 bases are shared with TRBD1. This CDR3 has 13 amino acids. Germline assignment: CDR1 ENHRY and CDR2 SYGVKD. In nucleotides, the CDR3 is TGTGCCATCAGGGGGACAGGGGGATCACCCCCCCACTTT. Translation: CAIRGTGGSPPHF.

The chain has TRBV20-1 and TRBJ1-1; tentatively, D is TRBD1 (6 bases). Trimming removed 3 bases from V and 0 bases from J, with 17 bases in between. The CDR3 runs to 16 residues. Germline V gives CDR1 DFQATT, CDR2 SNEGSKA (reference sequence). The DNA of the CDR3 is TGCAGTGCTAGGACAGGTTTTCTCAATTTGAACACTGAAGCTTTCTTT. Encoded protein: CSARTGFLNLNTEAFF.

This chain links TRBV9 with TRBJ1-1; D not resolved. In germline, CDR1 is SGDLS, CDR2 YYNGEE. Trimming cost V 4 bases and J 4 bases, with 14 bases left between them. The CDR3 is made up of 14 amino acids. CDR3 DNA: TGTGCCAGCAGCCCCGTTGGACGGAGCACTGAAGCTTTCTTT. Protein product: CASSPVGRSTEAFF. The entire variable domain, with the rest obtained from reference TRBV9 and TRBJ1-1, is as follows: DSGVTQTPKHLITATGQRVTLRCSPRSGDLSVYWYQQSLDQGLQFLIQYYNGEERAKGNILERFSAQQFPDLHSELNLSSLELGDSALYFCASSPVGRSTEAFFGQGTRLTVV.

This clonotype has just a few counts. The chain combines TRBV6-4 with TRBJ1-2, with D hard to call. The germline CDR1 and CDR2 sequences are MRHNA and SNTAGT. The CDR3 is made up of 14 amino acids. V lost 5 bases and J 3 bases, leaving 13 bases between the germline ends. The CDR3: CASSRDTPDYGYTF. CDR3 DNA sequence: TGTGCCAGCAGTCGCGACACACCAGACTATGGCTACACCTTC.

Concerning this clonotype itself: One junction end does not reproduce the germline sequence, and a read error may be involved. The genes are TRBV7-2 and TRBJ2-2; TRBD2 matches at 7 bases. This CDR3 has 18 amino acids. The germline gives CDR1 SGHTA, CDR2 FQGNSA. The CDR3 DNA reads TGTGCCAGCAGCTTAGCTACGACTAGCCATAGTGTCGGCGGGGAACTGTTTTTT. Encoded protein: CASSLATTSHSVGGELFF.

This clonotype was counted between two and nine times. This chain joins TRBV6-2 or TRBV6-3 and TRBJ1-1, with TRBD1 matching over 8 bases. The CDR3 length is 15 residues. Germline lookup yields CDR1 MNHEY and CDR2 SVGEGT. V was clipped by 6 bases and J by 1 base; unmatched bases: 7. The CDR3 loop is CASSHRGQGNTEAFF. The CDR3 DNA sequence: TGTGCCAGCAGCCACCGCGGACAGGGGAACACTGAAGCTTTCTTT.

This chain links TRBV6-2 or TRBV6-3 with TRBJ1-2; no reliable D call. The ends were cut back, 5 bases at V and 0 bases at J, with 13 bases in the middle. The CDR3 contains 15 residues. The germline CDR1 and CDR2 sequences are MNHEY and SVGEGT. For the CDR3, the DNA is TGTGCCAGCAGTCAACGACGCCGAGCTAACTATGGCTACACCTTC. Encoded protein: CASSQRRRANYGYTF.

This clonotype was observed a few times. Here the CDR3 DNA reads TGCGCCAGCAGCCAATCCGGGACGGAAGATTCACCCCTCCACTTT. Its translation is CASSQSGTEDSPLHF. The chain joins TRBV4-1 to TRBJ1-6, with TRBD1 as a possible D gene (5 bases). Trimming removed 2 bases at V and 8 bases at J, with 13 bases between. Germline assignment: CDR1 MGHRA and CDR2 YSYEKL. The CDR3 consists of 15 residues.

This clonotype was counted between two and nine times. The V and J genes are TRBV2 and TRBJ1-6; 7 positions agree with TRBD1. J gave up 7 bases and V 6 bases, and 9 bases lay outside the gene matches. CDR3 size: 15 residues. Germline lookup yields CDR1 SNHLY and CDR2 FYNNEI. The CDR3 DNA is TGTGCCAGCAGAGTGTACCGGGACAGAAATTCACCCCTCCACTTT. It encodes CASRVYRDRNSPLHF. The variable domain in full, with the rest retrieved from reference TRBV2 and TRBJ1-6, is EPEVTQTPSHQVTQMGQEVILRCVPISNHLYFYWYRQILGQKVEFLVSFYNNEISEKSEIFDDQFSVERPDGSNFTLKIRSTKLEDSAMYFCASRVYRDRNSPLHFGNGTRLTVT.

Turning to this clonotype: This may stem from a read error, because a much larger clone lies one nucleotide away. V gene TRBV10-3 combines with J gene TRBJ2-1; a possible D gene is TRBD1 (6 bases). Germline V CDR1 and CDR2: ENHRY, SYGVKD. The length of the CDR3 is 16 residues. As DNA, the CDR3 is TGTGCCATCTGTGAGTCGGCAGGGGTCTCCTACAATGAGCAGTTCTTC. It specifies CAICESAGVSYNEQFF.

This sequence joins TRBV25-1 and TRBJ1-2, with 9 bases identical to TRBD1. The CDR3 is 14 amino acids. The germline V gene encodes CDR1 MGHDK and CDR2 SYGVNS. V trimming: 7 bases; J trimming: 3 bases; junction bases outside the gene matches: 6. This CDR3 is CASTPTGGDYGYTF. For the CDR3, the DNA is TGTGCCAGCACCCCGACAGGGGGTGACTATGGCTACACCTTC.

The chain has TRBV7-3 and TRBJ2-2; 8 bases agree with TRBD1. The CDR3 consists of 16 residues. Germline loops: CDR1 SGHTA, CDR2 FQGTGA. The V and J ends lost 0 bases and 6 bases, in that order; junction bases with no gene match: 6. The CDR3 coding sequence is TGTGCCAGCAGCTTAACGGACAGGGTAAACGCCGGGGAGCTGTTTTTT. It encodes CASSLTDRVNAGELFF.

The chain recombines TRBV6-5 with TRBJ1-1; D is possibly TRBD1 (6 bases). V lost 0 bases and J 2 bases, leaving 13 bases between the germline ends. This CDR3 is 16 amino acids long. CDR1 and CDR2 from the germline V gene are MNHEY and SVGAGI. This chain's CDR3 is CASSYSRGTGNTEAFF. CDR3 nucleotides: TGTGCCAGCAGTTACTCGAGGGGGACCGGAAACACTGAAGCTTTCTTT.

The chain combines TRBV7-2 with TRBJ2-7, with TRBD2 matching 8 bases. CDR3 size: 17 residues. With V trimmed by 0 bases and J by 0 bases, 7 bases remained unmatched. Per the germline V gene, CDR1 is SGHTA and CDR2 is FQGNSA. The CDR3, as DNA: TGTGCCAGCAGCTTAGCGTCCAGCGGGGGAAGCTCCTACGAGCAGTACTTC. It encodes CASSLASSGGSSYEQYF. The whole variable domain, filled in from reference TRBV7-2 and TRBJ2-7, reads GAGVSQSPSNKVTEKGKDVELRCDPISGHTALYWYRQSLGQGLEFLIYFQGNSAPDKSGLPSDRFSAERTGGSVSTLTIQRTQQEDSAVYLCASSLASSGGSSYEQYFGPGTRLTVT.

V is TRBV4-1 and J is TRBJ1-4; D call uncertain. Germline V lookup: CDR1 MGHRA, CDR2 YSYEKL. CDR3 length: 13 residues. Trimming shortened V by 0 bases and J by 10 bases, and 9 bases separated the two germline ends. This CDR3 is CASSQEWGRKLFF. In DNA form, the CDR3 reads TGCGCCAGCAGCCAAGAATGGGGTCGAAAACTGTTTTTT.

There are a few counts of this clonotype. This chain uses TRBV3-1 with TRBJ1-1; D is unresolved. Germline CDR1 reads LGHDT; CDR2 reads YNNKEL (reference sequence). Trimming cost V 4 bases and J 1 base, with 16 bases left between them. The length of the CDR3 is 16 residues. CDR3 sequence: CASSLRPHEGNTEAFF. Written as DNA, the CDR3 is TGTGCCAGCAGCCTAAGACCGCATGAGGGGAACACTGAAGCTTTCTTT.

The table lists this clonotype with a few counts. The chain employs TRBV9 and TRBJ2-5; 7 nucleotides align to TRBD2. The CDR3 is made up of 15 amino acids. V dropped 2 bases and J dropped 11; count of bases not matched to a gene: 15. CDR1 and CDR2 from the germline V gene are SGDLS and YYNGEE. The CDR3 spells CASSVRTSGGNEQYF. CDR3 coding DNA: TGTGCCAGCAGCGTCCGGACTAGTGGTGGGAATGAGCAGTACTTC.

The rearrangement joins TRBV6-2 or TRBV6-3 to TRBJ1-1; tentatively, D is TRBD1 (5 bases). The CDR3 loop spans 12 amino acids. The germline V gene has CDR1 MNHEY and CDR2 SVGEGT. V lost 8 bases to trimming and J lost 0 bases, with 7 bases between them. DNA for the CDR3: TGTGCCAGCGACAGCATGAACACTGAAGCTTTCTTT. This encodes CASDSMNTEAFF.

This clonotype was seen only a few times. V usage is TRBV4-2 and J usage is TRBJ2-5; D is possibly TRBD1 (5 bases). The CDR3 is 14 residues long. CDR1 and CDR2 (germline): LGHNA, YNFKEQ. The V gene lost 1 base and the J gene lost 6 bases, with 12 bases spanning the gap. The CDR3 DNA is TGTGCCAGCAGCCAAGCCGACAGTACAAAGACCCAGTACTTC. Amino acids: CASSQADSTKTQYF.

As for this clonotype: An end of the junction differs from the germline gene, which may be a read error. The rearrangement uses TRBV12-3 or TRBV12-4 and TRBJ1-6, with 9 bases that match TRBD1. The CDR3 is 14 amino acids. The CDR3 bases are TGTGCCAGCAGCCGGACAGGGGAGGATTCACCCCCCCACTTT. Encoded protein: CASSRTGEDSPPHF.

This clonotype was detected a few times. This rearrangement joins TRBV12-3 or TRBV12-4 to TRBJ2-3; TRBD1 might be the D (5 bases). V lost 4 bases and J 2 bases, leaving 10 bases between the germline ends. This CDR3 region has 14 residues. The CDR3 loop reads CASSWGRATDTQYF. CDR3 sequence (DNA): TGTGCCAGCAGTTGGGGCAGGGCCACAGATACGCAGTATTTT.

The J gene is TRBJ2-5, the V gene TRBV6-6, with 7 positions matching TRBD1. Germline V gene lookup returns CDR1 MNHNY and CDR2 SVGAGI (reference sequence). Trimming removed 1 base from V and 11 bases from J; junction bases left unmatched: 10. This CDR3 comprises 14 residues. CDR3: CASSYLRGLNEQYF. The CDR3 bases are TGTGCCAGCAGTTACTTGAGGGGGCTGAATGAGCAGTACTTC.

The rearrangement joins TRBV20-1 to TRBJ2-3; D uncertain. Germline CDR1 is DFQATT and CDR2 is SNEGSKA (reference sequence). The CDR3 sequence is 13 residues long. Trimming took off 6 bases at V and 0 bases at J, with 10 bases between the two ends. CDR3 in amino acids: CSARRMSTDTQYF. In DNA form, the CDR3 reads TGCAGTGCCCGCCGGATGAGCACAGATACGCAGTATTTT.

A word on this clonotype: Relative to the germline gene, one junction end is altered; a read error may explain this. V usage is TRBV7-2 and J usage is TRBJ2-7; D may be TRBD2 (6 bases). The CDR3 loop spans 16 amino acids. Per germline, CDR1 SGHTA and CDR2 FQGNSA. In DNA form, the CDR3 reads TGTGCCAGCAGCTTATTTCCGGGGGAGAGCGCCTACGGGCAGTACTTC. Translation: CASSLFPGESAYGQYF.

The chain carries TRBV20-1 and TRBJ2-3; 10 nucleotides agree with TRBD2. The V and J ends lost 6 bases and 6 bases, in that order; junction bases with no gene match: 9. Germline V gene lookup returns CDR1 DFQATT and CDR2 SNEGSKA (reference sequence). This CDR3 region has 14 residues. CDR3: CSAYPSGGFDTQYF. CDR3 nucleotide sequence: TGCAGTGCATATCCTAGCGGGGGATTTGATACGCAGTATTTT.

The CDR3 spells CAISESGQSSGANVLTF. CDR3 nucleotides: TGTGCCATCAGTGAGTCGGGACAGAGCTCTGGGGCCAACGTCCTGACTTTC. The chain combines TRBV10-3 with TRBJ2-6, with 7 nucleotides matching TRBD1. Trimming at V came to 0 bases and at J to 0 bases, leaving 2 bases not matched to a gene. This CDR3 is built from 17 residues. CDR1 is ENHRY and CDR2 is SYGVKD in the germline V gene.

This clonotype was seen a few times. This CDR3 is CASSEYRSPLHF. In nucleotides, the CDR3 is TGTGCCAGCAGTGAATACCGATCACCCCTCCACTTT. The J gene is TRBJ1-6, the V gene TRBV25-1, with no clear D. Germline V CDR1 and CDR2: MGHDK, SYGVNS. Trimming removed 0 bases from V and 10 bases from J, with 4 bases in between. CDR3 length: 12 amino acids.

This clonotype was counted only a few times. The chain links TRBV20-1 to TRBJ2-1; 12 bases agree with TRBD2. Trimming removed 5 bases from V and 4 bases from J; junction bases left unmatched: 6. Germline V gene lookup returns CDR1 DFQATT and CDR2 SNEGSKA (reference sequence). This CDR3 has 15 amino acids. The CDR3 DNA follows: TGCAGTGCTCCCAAACTAGCGGGGGGATACAATGAGCAGTTCTTC. It specifies CSAPKLAGGYNEQFF.